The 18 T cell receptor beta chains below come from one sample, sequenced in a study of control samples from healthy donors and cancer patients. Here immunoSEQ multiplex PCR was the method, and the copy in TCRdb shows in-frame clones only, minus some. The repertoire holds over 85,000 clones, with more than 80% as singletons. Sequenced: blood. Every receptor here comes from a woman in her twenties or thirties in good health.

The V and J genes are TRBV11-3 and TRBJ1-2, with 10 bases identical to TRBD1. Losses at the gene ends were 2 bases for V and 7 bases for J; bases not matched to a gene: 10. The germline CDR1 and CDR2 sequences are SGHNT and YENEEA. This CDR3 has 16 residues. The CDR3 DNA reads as TGTGCCAGCAGCTTATATCGGGACAGGGGTATCGGTGGCTACACCTTC. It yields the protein CASSLYRDRGIGGYTF.

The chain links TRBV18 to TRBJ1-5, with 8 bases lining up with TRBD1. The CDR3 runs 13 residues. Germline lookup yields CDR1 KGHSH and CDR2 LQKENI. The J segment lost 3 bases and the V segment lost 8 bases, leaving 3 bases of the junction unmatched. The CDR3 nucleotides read TGTGCCAGCAAACAGGGGGTCAATCAGCCCCAGCATTTT. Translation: CASKQGVNQPQHF.

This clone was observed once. The CDR3 is CASSFSGGATDTQYF. For the CDR3, the DNA is TGTGCCAGCAGCTTTAGCGGGGGGGCCACAGATACGCAGTATTTT. The rearrangement joins TRBV5-6 to TRBJ2-3; the match to TRBD2 covers 11 bases. Trimming took 2 bases from V and 2 from J; bases not matched to a gene: 1. Germline CDR1 is SGHDT and CDR2 is YYEEEE. CDR3 length: 15 amino acids.

The CDR3 DNA reads TGTGCCAGCAGTTTATCGTGGGACTCTCAGAGGGGCGGCTACACCTTC. Translation: CASSLSWDSQRGGYTF. This chain uses TRBV27 with TRBJ1-2, with D perhaps TRBD1 (5 bases). V gave up 0 bases and J gave up 8 bases, with 19 bases separating them. CDR3 length equals 16 residues. Per germline, CDR1 MNHEY and CDR2 SMNVEV (reference sequence).

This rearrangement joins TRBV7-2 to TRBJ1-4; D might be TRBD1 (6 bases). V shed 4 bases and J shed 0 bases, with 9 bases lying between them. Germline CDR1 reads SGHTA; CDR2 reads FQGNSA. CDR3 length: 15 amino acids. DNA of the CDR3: TGTGCCAGCAGCTCACAGGGAACAACTAATGAAAAACTGTTTTTT. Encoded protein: CASSSQGTTNEKLFF.

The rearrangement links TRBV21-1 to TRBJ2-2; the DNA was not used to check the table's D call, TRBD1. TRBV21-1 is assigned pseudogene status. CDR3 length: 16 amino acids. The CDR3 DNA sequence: TGTGCCAGCAGCAGCCCCGGGACAGGTAATGCCGGGGAGCTGTTTTTT. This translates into CASSSPGTGNAGELFF.

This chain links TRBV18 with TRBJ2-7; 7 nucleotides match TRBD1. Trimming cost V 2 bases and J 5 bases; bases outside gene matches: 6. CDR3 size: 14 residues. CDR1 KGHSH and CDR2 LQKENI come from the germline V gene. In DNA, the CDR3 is TGTGCCAGCTCACCAACCGGGACAGTGGACGAGCAGTACTTC. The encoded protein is CASSPTGTVDEQYF.

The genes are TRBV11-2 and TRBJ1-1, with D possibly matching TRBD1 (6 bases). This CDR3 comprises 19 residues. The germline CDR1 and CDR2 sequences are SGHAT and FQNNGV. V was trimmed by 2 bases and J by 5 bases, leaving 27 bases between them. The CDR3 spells CASSLNDLFVRGERTEAFF. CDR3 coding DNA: TGTGCCAGCAGCTTAAACGACTTATTTGTCAGGGGCGAGAGGACTGAAGCTTTCTTT.

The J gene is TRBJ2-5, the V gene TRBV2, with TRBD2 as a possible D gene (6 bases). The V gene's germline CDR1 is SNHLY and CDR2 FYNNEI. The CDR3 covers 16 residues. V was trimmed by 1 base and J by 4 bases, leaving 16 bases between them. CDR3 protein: CASSEGVWGDPETQYF. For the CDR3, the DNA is TGTGCCAGCAGTGAAGGGGTGTGGGGGGACCCAGAGACCCAGTACTTC. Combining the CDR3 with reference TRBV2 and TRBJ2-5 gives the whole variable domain EPEVTQTPSHQVTQMGQEVILRCVPISNHLYFYWYRQILGQKVEFLVSFYNNEISEKSEIFDDQFSVERPDGSNFTLKIRSTKLEDSAMYFCASSEGVWGDPETQYFGPGTRLLVL.

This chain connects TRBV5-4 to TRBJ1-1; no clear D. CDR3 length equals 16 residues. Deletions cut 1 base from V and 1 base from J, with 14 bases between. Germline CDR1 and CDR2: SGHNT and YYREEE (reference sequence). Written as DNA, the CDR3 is TGTGCCAGCAGCTTGACCGGCTGGGTGGGGAACACTGAAGCTTTCTTT. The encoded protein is CASSLTGWVGNTEAFF.

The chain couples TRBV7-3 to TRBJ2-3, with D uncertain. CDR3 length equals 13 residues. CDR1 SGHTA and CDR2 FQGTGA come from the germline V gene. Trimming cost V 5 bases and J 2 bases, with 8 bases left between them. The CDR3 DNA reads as TGTGCCAGCAGCACCTCGTACACAGATACGCAGTATTTT. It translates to CASSTSYTDTQYF.

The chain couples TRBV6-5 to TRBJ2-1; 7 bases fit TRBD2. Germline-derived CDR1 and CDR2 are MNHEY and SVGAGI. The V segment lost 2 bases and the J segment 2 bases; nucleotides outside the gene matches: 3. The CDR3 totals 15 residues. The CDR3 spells CASSYRGVPYNEQFF. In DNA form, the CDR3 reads TGTGCCAGCAGTTACCGGGGGGTCCCCTACAATGAGCAGTTCTTC.

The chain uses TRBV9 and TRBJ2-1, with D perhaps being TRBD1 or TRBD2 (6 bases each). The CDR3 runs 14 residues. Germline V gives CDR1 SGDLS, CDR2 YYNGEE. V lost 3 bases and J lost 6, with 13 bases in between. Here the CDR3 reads CASSARRGGNEQFF. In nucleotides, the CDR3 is TGTGCCAGCAGCGCCCGCAGGGGAGGCAATGAGCAGTTCTTC.

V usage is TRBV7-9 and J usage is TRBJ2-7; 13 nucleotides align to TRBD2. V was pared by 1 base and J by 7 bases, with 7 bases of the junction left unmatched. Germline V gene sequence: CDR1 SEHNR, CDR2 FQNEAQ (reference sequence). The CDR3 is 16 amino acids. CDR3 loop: CASSLGVGTSGNEQYF. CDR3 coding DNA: TGTGCCAGCAGCTTAGGTGTCGGGACTAGCGGGAATGAGCAGTACTTC.

The CDR3 DNA follows: TGTGCCAGCAGCTTTGACAGGGGGCGGACTGAAGCTTTCTTT. Encoded protein: CASSFDRGRTEAFF. The chain couples TRBV5-4 to TRBJ1-1; 10 nucleotides align to TRBD1. The CDR3 has 14 residues. CDR1 is SGHNT and CDR2 is YYREEE in the germline V gene (reference sequence). The trim removed 2 bases at V and 5 bases at J, leaving 3 bases unmatched.

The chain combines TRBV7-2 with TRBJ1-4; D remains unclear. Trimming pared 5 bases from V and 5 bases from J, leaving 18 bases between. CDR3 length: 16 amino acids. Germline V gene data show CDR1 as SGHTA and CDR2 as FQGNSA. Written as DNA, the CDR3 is TGTGCCAGCAGCCTAACGGAGGCAGTAGAGAATGAAAAACTGTTTTTT. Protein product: CASSLTEAVENEKLFF.

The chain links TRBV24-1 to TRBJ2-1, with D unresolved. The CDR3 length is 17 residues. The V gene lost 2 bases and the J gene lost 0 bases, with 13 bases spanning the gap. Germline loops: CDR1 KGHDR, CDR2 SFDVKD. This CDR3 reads CATSDWSETSSYNEQFF. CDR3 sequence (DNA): TGTGCCACCAGTGATTGGTCTGAAACATCCTCCTACAATGAGCAGTTCTTC.

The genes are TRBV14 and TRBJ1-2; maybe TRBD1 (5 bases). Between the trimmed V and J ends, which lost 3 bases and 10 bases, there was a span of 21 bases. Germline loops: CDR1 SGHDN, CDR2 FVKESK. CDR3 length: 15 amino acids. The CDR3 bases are TGTGCCAGCAGCCAGGGACGGAGATTGGGAGGTCCCTACACCTTC. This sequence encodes CASSQGRRLGGPYTF.